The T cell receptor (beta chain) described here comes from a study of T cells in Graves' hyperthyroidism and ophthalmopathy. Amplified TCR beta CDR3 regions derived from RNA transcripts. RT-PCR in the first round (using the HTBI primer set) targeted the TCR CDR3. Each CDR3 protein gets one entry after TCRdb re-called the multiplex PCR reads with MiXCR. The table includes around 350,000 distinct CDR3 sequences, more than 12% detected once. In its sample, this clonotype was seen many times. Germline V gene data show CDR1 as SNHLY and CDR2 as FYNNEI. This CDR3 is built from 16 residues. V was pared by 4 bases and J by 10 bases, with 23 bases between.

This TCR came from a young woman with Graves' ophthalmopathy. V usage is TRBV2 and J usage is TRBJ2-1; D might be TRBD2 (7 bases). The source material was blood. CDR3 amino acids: CASSVMRGGRAGEQFF. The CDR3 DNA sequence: TGTGCCAGCAGTGTGATGAGGGGGGGCCGTGCAGGAGAGCAGTTCTTC.